The rows below give T cell receptor beta chains drawn from one sample of a study of naive and memory T cell subsets. TCRdb passed the UMI-ligation and nested PCR reads through MiXCR, listing each CDR3 protein once. The top ten clones hold around 1.3% of a sample with over 65,000 distinct CDR3 sequences, roughly 9.2% of them seen once. The sequenced sample consisted of naive CD8+ T cells from blood. The receptors were gathered from a human donor in good health. The CDR3 runs from the conserved cysteine through the conserved F or W. D genes are given only for firm matches. Size is stated for part of the rows, as once, few or many counts, or as a class when the clone is expanded.

j_gene: TRBJ1-5
v_gene: TRBV24-1
d_gene: NA
abundance: many
CDR3nt: TGTGCCACCAGTGATTTGGGGCGCAATCAGCCCCAGCATTTT
CDR3aa: CATSDLGRNQPQHF

j_gene: TRBJ1-2
v_gene: TRBV29-1
d_gene: NA
abundance: many
CDR3nt: TGCAGCGTGGAACATCGCCAGGGCTACACCTTC
CDR3aa: CSVEHRQGYTF

j_gene: TRBJ2-7
v_gene: TRBV5-1
d_gene: NA
abundance: few
CDR3nt: TGCGCCAGCAGCTCCTACGGGGCGACCTACGAGCAGTACTTC
CDR3aa: CASSSYGATYEQYF

j_gene: TRBJ2-7
v_gene: TRBV29-1
d_gene: NA
abundance: few
CDR3nt: TGCAGCGTTGAAGATCACCCTAGCCCCGAGCAGTACTTC
CDR3aa: CSVEDHPSPEQYF

j_gene: TRBJ2-7
v_gene: TRBV12-3/TRBV12-4
d_gene: NA
abundance: few
CDR3nt: TGTGCCAGCAGTTTTCCAGGGAGCCACGAGCAGTACTTC
CDR3aa: CASSFPGSHEQYF

j_gene: TRBJ2-5
v_gene: TRBV14
d_gene: NA
abundance: few
CDR3nt: TGTGCCAGCAGCCCGTCCGTGTTTGAGAGCGACTGGGAGACCCAGTACTTC
CDR3aa: CASSPSVFESDWETQYF

j_gene: TRBJ2-5
v_gene: TRBV29-1
d_gene: NA
abundance: many
CDR3nt: TGCAGCGCCACCGAGTTTTTGGGGTACCAAGAGACCCAGTACTTC
CDR3aa: CSATEFLGYQETQYF

j_gene: TRBJ1-5
v_gene: TRBV6-2/TRBV6-3
d_gene: TRBD1
abundance: NA
CDR3nt: TGTGCCAGCAGTTACCATCAAACAGGGGGCGCAGGGCAGCCCCAGCATTTT
CDR3aa: CASSYHQTGGAGQPQHF

j_gene: TRBJ1-1
v_gene: TRBV29-1
d_gene: TRBD1
abundance: many
CDR3nt: TGCAGCGTCTTGGACAGGCAGAACACTGAAGCTTTCTTT
CDR3aa: CSVLDRQNTEAFF

j_gene: TRBJ2-7
v_gene: TRBV5-1
d_gene: TRBD1
abundance: few
CDR3nt: TGCGCCAGCAGCCCTCGGACAGGAGGCGAGCAGTACTTC
CDR3aa: CASSPRTGGEQYF

j_gene: TRBJ2-2
v_gene: TRBV9
d_gene: NA
abundance: few
CDR3nt: TGTGCCAGCAGCGTCAGAGTGGCCGGGGAGCTGTTTTTT
CDR3aa: CASSVRVAGELFF

j_gene: TRBJ2-2
v_gene: TRBV4-1
d_gene: TRBD1
abundance: few
CDR3nt: TGCGCCAGCAGCCAAGGTCATAGGGACAGGGCTTCGAACACCGGGGAGCTGTTTTTT
CDR3aa: CASSQGHRDRASNTGELFF

j_gene: TRBJ2-4
v_gene: TRBV4-2
d_gene: TRBD2
abundance: few
CDR3nt: TGTGCCAGCAGCCCGGCTCACCAGCTAGCGGGAGATAAAAACATTCAGTACTTC
CDR3aa: CASSPAHQLAGDKNIQYF

j_gene: TRBJ2-5
v_gene: TRBV6-1
d_gene: TRBD2
abundance: many
CDR3nt: TGTGCCAGCAGTGAGTACGGCGCGGGAGACTACCAAGAGACCCAGTACTTC
CDR3aa: CASSEYGAGDYQETQYF

j_gene: TRBJ1-6
v_gene: TRBV7-9
d_gene: TRBD1
abundance: few
CDR3nt: TGTGCCAGCAGCTGGCCGGGACAGGGGAATTCACCCCTCCACTTT
CDR3aa: CASSWPGQGNSPLHF

j_gene: TRBJ2-7
v_gene: TRBV9
d_gene: TRBD1
abundance: NA
CDR3nt: TGTGCCAGCAGCGTAGGCCAGGGGGCCTACGAGCAGTACTTC
CDR3aa: CASSVGQGAYEQYF

j_gene: TRBJ2-3
v_gene: TRBV3-1
d_gene: NA
abundance: few
CDR3nt: TGTGCCAGCAGCCAAGAGGCGGCGTCGTCAGATACGCAGTATTTT
CDR3aa: CASSQEAASSDTQYF

j_gene: TRBJ2-3
v_gene: TRBV27
d_gene: TRBD1
abundance: few
CDR3nt: TGTGCCAGCAGTTTATCTTCGTTGGGGACAGGGGGCGAACTGGATACGCAGTATTTT
CDR3aa: CASSLSSLGTGGELDTQYF

j_gene: TRBJ2-3
v_gene: TRBV12-5
d_gene: NA
abundance: many
CDR3nt: TGTGCTAGTGGTTTGGTAGTCAGTAGACCCGGCACAGATACGCAGTATTTT
CDR3aa: CASGLVVSRPGTDTQYF

j_gene: TRBJ2-2
v_gene: TRBV7-3
d_gene: TRBD2
abundance: NA
CDR3nt: TGTGCCAGCAGCTTAACGTCTGGACTAGCGGGAGTGGCGAACACCGGGGAGCTGTTTTTT
CDR3aa: CASSLTSGLAGVANTGELFF

j_gene: TRBJ2-1
v_gene: TRBV29-1
d_gene: TRBD2
abundance: NA
CDR3nt: TGCAGCGTCGGGACTAGCGGGAGATACAATGAGCAGTTCTTC
CDR3aa: CSVGTSGRYNEQFF

j_gene: TRBJ2-2
v_gene: TRBV7-8
d_gene: NA
abundance: NA
CDR3nt: TGTGCCAGCAGGTTTAGCCTGGGGGCGGACGCCGGGGAGCTGTTTTTT
CDR3aa: CASRFSLGADAGELFF